This entry describes one T cell receptor beta chain. The source of the sample is a study of cytomegalovirus exposure and HLA in healthy donors. Germline lookup yields CDR1 GTSNPN and CDR2 SVGIG (reference sequence). The V and J ends lost 3 bases and 0 bases respectively, with 14 bases between them. The CDR3 totals 15 residues. Researchers ran the PCR with 60 Vbeta and 13 Jbeta primers. Measured with immunoSEQ multiplex PCR; TCRdb has only the in-frame clones, and not every one. This sample has 100,000 or so clones; around three quarters occur once, and the top ten carry about 2.5%. The source material was PBMCs. The rearrangement uses TRBV30 and TRBJ1-1; a weak D match, TRBD1 (5 bases). The receptor's source is a female donor in good health and CMV-seronegative. DNA of the CDR3: TGTGCCTGGAGGTACAGACAGTTCTTGAACACTGAAGCTTTCTTT. It translates to CAWRYRQFLNTEAFF.